This T cell receptor (beta chain) was sequenced for a study of PD-1 blockade in classical Hodgkin lymphoma. Trimming cost V 3 bases and J 6 bases; bases outside gene matches: 10. The germline V gene has CDR1 SGHDN and CDR2 FVKESK. The CDR3 totals 17 residues. Study-wide results and limits: The diversity seen at baseline in complete responders resembled that of newly diagnosed patients.

Time point in this sample: cycle 4 day 1 (C4D1), after more than five weeks of nivolumab. Each patient's relapse followed autologous stem cell transplantation, and brentuximab vedotin exposure varied. By magnetic negative selection, CD4+ T cells were purified from thawed PBMCs. With respect to this clone: The antigen remains unidentified.

Measured with immunoSEQ multiplex PCR; TCRdb has only the in-frame clones, and not every one. Among some 15,000 clones listed, 60% to 85% were seen once. Specimen: CD4+ T cells from blood, collected before the fourth cycle of nivolumab. This chain connects TRBV14 to TRBJ2-4; TRBD1 agrees at 11 bases. The sequence derives from a human donor with classical Hodgkin lymphoma. This chain's CDR3 is CASSQAGTGGIRNIQYF. The CDR3 DNA follows: TGTGCCAGCAGCCAGGCCGGGACAGGGGGTATTAGAAACATTCAGTACTTC.